These 25 T cell receptor beta chains originate from one sample sequenced in a study of blood T cell repertoires in COVID-19. The method was immunoSEQ multiplex PCR; TCRdb's version includes in-frame clones alone and lacks a portion of them. This table holds under 30,000 clones, roughly 86% found once. What was sequenced was peripheral blood. The receptors shown here come from a human donor in a cohort sampled during active COVID-19. The donor label of this sample is uncertain.

The chain uses TRBV6-5 and TRBJ1-5; tentative D call: TRBD1 (5 bases). This CDR3 has 12 amino acids. Trimming removed 8 bases from V and 4 bases from J, with 9 bases in between. Germline assignment: CDR1 MNHEY and CDR2 SVGAGI. The CDR3 nucleotides are TGTGCCAGCCACAGGCGAAATCAGCCCCAGCATTTT. Translated, it gives CASHRRNQPQHF.

The chain is built from TRBV6-5 and TRBJ2-1; a possible D gene is TRBD1 (6 bases). This CDR3 is built from 15 residues. Trimming shortened V by 5 bases and J by 0 bases, and 11 bases separated the two germline ends. Looked up from germline, CDR1 is MNHEY and CDR2 is SVGAGI. CDR3: CASSPQGSSYNEQFF. DNA for the CDR3: TGTGCCAGCAGTCCACAGGGTAGCTCCTACAATGAGCAGTTCTTC.

The chain employs TRBV5-5 and TRBJ2-1; D possibly corresponds to TRBD1 (6 bases). CDR3 size: 15 residues. V lost 1 base and J lost 0, with 8 bases in between. CDR1 and CDR2 (germline): SGHKS, YYEKEE (reference sequence). CDR3 sequence reads: CASSLTGLSYNEQFF. The CDR3 nucleotides are TGTGCCAGCAGCTTGACAGGGCTCTCCTACAATGAGCAGTTCTTC.

The chain uses TRBV6-5 and TRBJ2-4, with D possibly matching TRBD1 (5 bases). CDR1 and CDR2 (germline): MNHEY, SVGAGI. V was shortened by 6 bases and J by 0 bases, with 9 bases between the two germline ends. The CDR3 covers 14 residues. CDR3 residues: CASRDTLAKNIQYF. CDR3 DNA sequence: TGTGCCAGCAGGGACACCCTAGCCAAAAACATTCAGTACTTC.

V gene TRBV4-1 combines with J gene TRBJ1-5, with D maybe TRBD1 (6 bases). V was trimmed by 1 base and J by 5 bases, leaving 12 bases between them. The CDR3 runs 15 residues. Germline V lookup: CDR1 MGHRA, CDR2 YSYEKL. CDR3 in amino acids: CASSQVTGTHQPQHF. The CDR3 bases are TGCGCCAGCAGCCAAGTAACAGGGACACATCAGCCCCAGCATTTT.

The V call is TRBV28, the J call TRBJ2-6; no firm D call. V lost 1 base and J lost 2, with 9 bases in between. This CDR3 contains 16 residues. Looked up from germline, CDR1 is MDHEN and CDR2 is SYDVKM. The CDR3 loop reads CASSLFLGAGANVLTF. CDR3 coding DNA: TGTGCCAGCAGTTTATTTTTGGGCGCTGGGGCCAACGTCCTGACTTTC.

The chain employs TRBV30 and TRBJ2-6, with a possible D match to TRBD2 (6 bases). Trimming pared 3 bases from V and 1 base from J, leaving 10 bases between. The CDR3 covers 15 residues. The germline gives CDR1 GTSNPN, CDR2 SVGIG (reference sequence). The CDR3 coding sequence is TGTGCCTGGAGGAGAGGGAGGTCTGGGGCCAACGTCCTGACTTTC. This gives the protein CAWRRGRSGANVLTF.

J is TRBJ2-1 and V is TRBV28, with a weak D call TRBD2 (6 bases). Germline V gene sequence: CDR1 MDHEN, CDR2 SYDVKM. V was cut by 5 bases and J by 1 base, with 12 bases left in between. CDR3 length: 15 amino acids. CDR3 protein: CASSVIAVSYNEQFF. For the CDR3, the DNA is TGTGCCAGCAGTGTCATAGCGGTGTCCTACAATGAGCAGTTCTTC. Together with reference TRBV28 and TRBJ2-1, the CDR3 gives the full variable domain: DVKVTQSSRYLVKRTGEKVFLECVQDMDHENMFWYRQDPGLGLRLIYFSYDVKMKEKGDIPEGYSVSREKKERFSLILESASTNQTSMYLCASSVIAVSYNEQFFGPGTRLTVL.

The CDR3 DNA follows: TGTGCCAGCAGCGTCTACAGGGATTGGTTCTTC. Encoded protein: CASSVYRDWFF. This chain links TRBV7-9 with TRBJ2-1, with a tentative D call TRBD1 (6 bases). Germline loops: CDR1 SEHNR, CDR2 FQNEAQ (reference sequence). The CDR3 covers 11 residues. Trimming took 5 bases from V and 15 from J, leaving 14 bases between them.

V is TRBV5-6 and J is TRBJ2-3; perhaps TRBD2 as D (6 bases). Germline values: CDR1 SGHDT, CDR2 YYEEEE. V was pared by 4 bases and J by 0 bases, with 9 bases between. This CDR3 is 14 amino acids long. This chain's CDR3 is CASSRRASTDTQYF. The CDR3, as DNA: TGTGCCAGCAGCCGGAGGGCCAGCACAGATACGCAGTATTTT.

The genes are TRBV10-2 and TRBJ1-1; D not certain. The CDR3 extends over 15 amino acids. Trimming cost V 1 base and J 4 bases, with 13 bases left between them. Germline CDR1 reads WSHSY; CDR2 reads SAAADI. The CDR3 DNA reads as TGCGCCAGCAGTGAGTGGGCCACCCACTCCACTGAAGCTTTCTTT. Translating gives CASSEWATHSTEAFF.

The rearrangement uses TRBV9 and TRBJ2-1; 13 nucleotides agree with TRBD2. Germline V gene data show CDR1 as SGDLS and CDR2 as YYNGEE. CDR3 length equals 15 residues. Unmatched junction bases numbered 10, after V lost 4 bases and J lost 12 bases. The CDR3 DNA reads TGTGCCAGCAGCACCCCCGGGACTAGCGGGGTGGTGCAGTTCTTC. Protein: CASSTPGTSGVVQFF. Variable domain in full (rest from reference TRBV9 and TRBJ2-1): DSGVTQTPKHLITATGQRVTLRCSPRSGDLSVYWYQQSLDQGLQFLIQYYNGEERAKGNILERFSAQQFPDLHSELNLSSLELGDSALYFCASSTPGTSGVVQFFGPGTRLTVL.

V is TRBV21-1 and J is TRBJ2-3; no check of the table's D call, TRBD1, against the DNA was made. TRBV21-1 corresponds to a pseudogene. There are 15 residues in the CDR3. The CDR3 here is CASSPRTGKGDTQYF. CDR3 sequence (DNA): TGTGCCAGCAGCCCCCGGACAGGGAAAGGAGATACGCAGTATTTT.

This clone has a single count. V usage is TRBV19 and J usage is TRBJ1-1; 9 bases are shared with TRBD1. Germline lookup yields CDR1 LNHDA and CDR2 SQIVND (reference sequence). V trimming: 3 bases; J trimming: 1 base; junction bases outside the gene matches: 9. The CDR3 totals 17 residues. CDR3 residues: CASSILAQQGANTEAFF. Written as DNA, the CDR3 is TGTGCCAGTAGTATCCTCGCCCAACAGGGGGCGAACACTGAAGCTTTCTTT.

The chain employs TRBV5-6 and TRBJ2-1; 8 bases are shared with TRBD2. The germline gives CDR1 SGHDT, CDR2 YYEEEE. The CDR3 sequence is 15 residues long. V shed 4 bases, J shed 0 bases, and the junction held 3 bases outside the gene matches. CDR3 region: CASSRSGSSYNEQFF. For the CDR3, the DNA is TGTGCCAGCAGCCGGAGCGGGAGCTCCTACAATGAGCAGTTCTTC.

This chain links TRBV28 with TRBJ1-5; a possible D gene is TRBD1 (6 bases). Germline V gene data show CDR1 as MDHEN and CDR2 as SYDVKM. This CDR3 has 17 amino acids. Trimming stripped 0 bases from V and 0 bases from J, with 12 bases between. The CDR3 region is CASSLWPGDYSNQPQHF. The DNA of the CDR3 is TGTGCCAGCAGTTTATGGCCAGGGGATTATAGCAATCAGCCCCAGCATTTT.

This sequence joins TRBV11-2 and TRBJ2-1, with TRBD2 identical over 11 bases. Trimming took 5 bases from V and 4 from J; bases not matched to a gene: 4. From germline, CDR1 is SGHAT and CDR2 FQNNGV. CDR3 size: 15 residues. As DNA, the CDR3 is TGTGCCAGCAGCGGGGGACTAGCGGATTACAATGAGCAGTTCTTC. This sequence encodes CASSGGLADYNEQFF. The full variable domain, its missing parts supplied by reference TRBV11-2 and TRBJ2-1, is EAGVAQSPRYKIIEKRQSVAFWCNPISGHATLYWYQQILGQGPKLLIQFQNNGVVDDSQLPKDRFSAERLKGVDSTLKIQPAKLEDSAVYLCASSGGLADYNEQFFGPGTRLTVL.

The chain carries TRBV18 and TRBJ2-3; TRBD1 agrees at 7 bases. Unmatched junction bases numbered 11, after V lost 6 bases and J lost 5 bases. The length of the CDR3 is 15 residues. CDR1 is KGHSH and CDR2 is LQKENI in the germline V gene. The CDR3 DNA sequence: TGTGCCAGCTCGGCGGACAGGAGATTGGTAGATACGCAGTATTTT. This encodes CASSADRRLVDTQYF.

The chain has TRBV5-1 and TRBJ1-1; D is unresolved. The CDR3 is 15 amino acids. Germline loops: CDR1 SGHRS, CDR2 YFSETQ. V lost 2 bases, J lost 0 bases, and 11 bases lay in between. The CDR3 sequence: CASSLGGVVNTEAFF. The CDR3 bases are TGCGCCAGCAGCTTAGGCGGGGTTGTGAACACTGAAGCTTTCTTT. The entire variable domain, with the rest obtained from reference TRBV5-1 and TRBJ1-1, is as follows: KAGVTQTPRYLIKTRGQQVTLSCSPISGHRSVSWYQQTPGQGLQFLFEYFSETQRNKGNFPGRFSGRQFSNSRSEMNVSTLELGDSALYLCASSLGGVVNTEAFFGQGTRLTVV.

This clone has only one observation. J is TRBJ1-2 and V is TRBV7-2; D remains unclear. CDR3 length equals 13 residues. Germline CDR1 and CDR2: SGHTA and FQGNSA. V shed 3 bases and J shed 7 bases, with 12 bases lying between them. The CDR3, as DNA: TGTGCCAGCAGCTTTAGAGTTTGGGCTGGCTACACCTTC. This gives the protein CASSFRVWAGYTF.

The chain is built from TRBV5-1 and TRBJ2-7; 12 bases line up with TRBD2. J was trimmed by 3 bases and V by 6 bases; bases with no gene match: 1. This CDR3 has 13 amino acids. CDR1 and CDR2 from the germline V gene are SGHRS and YFSETQ. This CDR3 reads CASKGLAGYEQYF. CDR3 bases: TGCGCCAGCAAGGGACTAGCGGGCTACGAGCAGTACTTC.

This clone came up once. This sequence joins TRBV2 and TRBJ2-2, with D possibly matching TRBD1 (5 bases). The CDR3 has 16 residues. CDR1 and CDR2 (germline): SNHLY, FYNNEI. V was shortened by 7 bases and J by 1 base, with 16 bases between the two germline ends. This CDR3 is CASTQSSTGNTGELFF. CDR3 in DNA: TGTGCCAGCACCCAGTCCTCTACAGGGAACACCGGGGAGCTGTTTTTT.

The rearrangement joins TRBV9 to TRBJ1-2; D not certain. V lost 0 bases, J lost 0 bases, and 3 bases lay in between. The germline gives CDR1 SGDLS, CDR2 YYNGEE. This CDR3 is 13 amino acids long. The CDR3 loop is CASSVDTNYGYTF. In nucleotides, the CDR3 is TGTGCCAGCAGCGTAGACACTAACTATGGCTACACCTTC.

This rearrangement joins TRBV13 to TRBJ2-7, with TRBD1 matching 9 bases. The trim removed 0 bases at V and 4 bases at J, leaving 1 base unmatched. This CDR3 region has 14 residues. Germline-derived CDR1 and CDR2 are PRHDT and FYEKMQ (reference sequence). CDR3 sequence: CASSLGTGGYEQYF. In nucleotides, the CDR3 is TGTGCCAGCAGCTTAGGGACAGGGGGATACGAGCAGTACTTC.

The rearrangement joins TRBV18 to TRBJ2-7; perhaps TRBD2 as D (6 bases). CDR1 is KGHSH and CDR2 is LQKENI in the germline V gene. Trimming stripped 2 bases from V and 4 bases from J, with 9 bases between. The CDR3 runs to 13 residues. CDR3 sequence reads: CASSPGTSYEQYF. CDR3 nucleotides: TGTGCCAGCTCACCAGGGACTTCTTACGAGCAGTACTTC. The full variable domain, in which reference TRBV18 and TRBJ2-7 provide the parts outside the CDR3, is NAGVMQNPRHLVRRRGQEARLRCSPMKGHSHVYWYRQLPEEGLKFMVYLQKENIIDESGMPKERFSAEFPKEGPSILRIQQVVRGDSAAYFCASSPGTSYEQYFGPGTRLTVT.